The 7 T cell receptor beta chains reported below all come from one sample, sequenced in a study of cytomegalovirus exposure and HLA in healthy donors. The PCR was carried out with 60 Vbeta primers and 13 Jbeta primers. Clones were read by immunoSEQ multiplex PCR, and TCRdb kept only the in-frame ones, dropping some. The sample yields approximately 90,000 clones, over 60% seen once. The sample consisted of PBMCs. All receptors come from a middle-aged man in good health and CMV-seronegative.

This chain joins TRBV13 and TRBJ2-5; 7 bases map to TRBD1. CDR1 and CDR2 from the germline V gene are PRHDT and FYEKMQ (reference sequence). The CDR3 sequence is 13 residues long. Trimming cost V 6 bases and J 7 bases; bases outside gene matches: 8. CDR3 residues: CASSLDRVGTQYF. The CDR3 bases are TGTGCCAGCAGTCTCGACAGGGTCGGGACCCAGTACTTC.

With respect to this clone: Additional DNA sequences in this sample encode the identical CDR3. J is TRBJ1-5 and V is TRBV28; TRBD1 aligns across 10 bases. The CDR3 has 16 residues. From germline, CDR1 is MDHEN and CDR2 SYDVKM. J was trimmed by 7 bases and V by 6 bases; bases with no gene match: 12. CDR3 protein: CASSFSTGGSGQPQHF. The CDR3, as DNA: TGTGCCAGCAGCTTCTCGACAGGGGGCTCTGGACAGCCCCAGCATTTT.

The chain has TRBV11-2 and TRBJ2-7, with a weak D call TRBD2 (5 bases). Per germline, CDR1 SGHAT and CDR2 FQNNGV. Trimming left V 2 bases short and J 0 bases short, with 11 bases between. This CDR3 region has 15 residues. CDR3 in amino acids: CASSLREQSSYEQYF. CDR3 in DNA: TGTGCCAGCAGCTTAAGGGAGCAAAGCTCCTACGAGCAGTACTTC.

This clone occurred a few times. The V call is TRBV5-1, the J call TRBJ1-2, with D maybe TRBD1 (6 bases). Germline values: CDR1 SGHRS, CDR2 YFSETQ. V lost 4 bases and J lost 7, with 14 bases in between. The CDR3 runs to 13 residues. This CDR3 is CASSDGRGSGYTF. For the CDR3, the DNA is TGCGCCAGCAGCGATGGTAGGGGGAGTGGCTACACCTTC.

DNA for the CDR3: TGTGCCAGTAGTATCTGGAGGGCAGGGGGCCCTGACAATCAGCCCCAGCATTTT. Translated, it gives CASSIWRAGGPDNQPQHF. The V and J genes are TRBV19 and TRBJ1-5; 8 positions match TRBD1. V lost 3 bases to trimming and J lost 3 bases; unmatched junction nucleotides: 13. The germline CDR1 and CDR2 sequences are LNHDA and SQIVND (reference sequence). This CDR3 is 18 amino acids long.

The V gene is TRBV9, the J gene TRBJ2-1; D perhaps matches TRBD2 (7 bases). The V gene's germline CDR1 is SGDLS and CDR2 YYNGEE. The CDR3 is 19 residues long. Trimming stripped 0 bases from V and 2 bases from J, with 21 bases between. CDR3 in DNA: TGTGCCAGCAGCGTAGAGGGAGGGCTGAGGGGGGCGCCCTACAATGAGCAGTTCTTC. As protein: CASSVEGGLRGAPYNEQFF.

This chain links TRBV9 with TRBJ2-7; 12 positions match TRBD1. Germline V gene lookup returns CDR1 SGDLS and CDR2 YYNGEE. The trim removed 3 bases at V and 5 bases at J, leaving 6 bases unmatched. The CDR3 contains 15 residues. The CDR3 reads CASSAMGQGANEQYF. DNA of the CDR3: TGTGCCAGCAGCGCGATGGGACAGGGGGCGAACGAGCAGTACTTC.